These T cell receptor beta chains were read from a single sample in a study of blood T cell repertoires in COVID-19. The protocol was immunoSEQ multiplex PCR, while the TCRdb copy is restricted to in-frame clones and leaves out a portion. The data hold 35,000 to 55,000 clones, with 87% observed a single time. The material sequenced was peripheral blood. The receptors derive from a human donor in a cohort sampled during active COVID-19. Both conserved end residues are part of each CDR3. The order of the fields is CDR3 length, V gene, CDR3 protein.

>18|TRBV28
CASSPGTSVLGSYNEQFF
>19|TRBV2
CASSVIKSWGDGDYNEQFF
>16|TRBV10-3
CAISESMGQKDNEQFF
>16|TRBV4-1
CASSQDGLGSYNEQFF
>13|TRBV5-6
CASSVRLPGELFF
>17|TRBV23-1
CASSHGRGCENTGELFF
>15|TRBV9
CASSPKGQGVDTQYF
>14|TRBV7-3
CASSPWGGTDTQYF
>15|TRBV9
CASSVGPEEGYGYTF
>12|TRBV29-1
CSVELGGETQYF
>20|TRBV19
CASTPGWTSGRAVGKNIQYF
>15|TRBV7-2
CASSLAGLSSYEQYF
>16|TRBV28
CASRPTGQGPRGGYTF
>15|TRBV7-9
CASSTGLAGYNEQFF
>15|TRBV5-1
CASSLGGKGTDTQYF
>17|TRBV10-3
CAISESVAGGPLDTQYF
>17|TRBV7-2
CASSLAGASGGTDTQYF
>14|TRBV5-1
CASSSGGLENEQYF
>17|TRBV29-1
CSVPGGDYPVVSDTQYF
>16|TRBV9
CASSAYRQGSNYGYTF
>17|TRBV13
CASSPPRGSPSYNEQFF
>15|TRBV15
CATGSGRMNTGELFF
>16|TRBV5-1
CASSLGQGPSNEKLFF
>13|TRBV11-2
CASSSGTGYEQYF
>13|TRBV11-2
CASSLVLGREQYF
>15|TRBV11-2
CASRLPGKGGYEQYF
>17|TRBV3-1/TRBV3-2
CASSLRTSGSTTDTQYF
>16|TRBV4-1
CASSPPRREGHNEQYF
>12|TRBV5-6
CASSLAISPQYF
>12|TRBV4-1
CASSQGVGEAFF
>16|TRBV25-1
CASSESRGLPGNTIYF
>14|TRBV18
CASSPGQGAYGYTF
>15|TRBV5-4
CASSPGLAGVNEQFF
>15|TRBV28
CASRDFDRGDQPQHF
>15|TRBV5-6
CASSLRTAFWNTIYF
>14|TRBV15
CATSRDHRGETQYF
>14|TRBV29-1
CSARGLAGSYEQYF
>14|TRBV28
CASSSGTENEKLFF
>13|TRBV19
CASRYTGDTEAFF
>13|TRBV7-3
CASSLSSGGEQYF
>14|TRBV28
CASSLTGAGDTQYF
>13|TRBV11-1
CASSHNLLNEQFF
>12|TRBV6-6
CASRTTNTEAFF
>16|TRBV6-4
CASSDGGGIAKNIQYF
>16|TRBV6-2/TRBV6-3
CASSYALRTGFYEQYF
>13|TRBV7-9
CASSRQSADEQYF
>10|TRBV30
CASVYTEAFF
>14|TRBV4-1
CASSQETSIETQYF
>17|TRBV27
CASRPGTGETSNQPQHF
>14|TRBV19
CASSFGTWANEAFF
>14|TRBV4-1
CASIPGGGDYEQYF
>13|TRBV12-3/TRBV12-4
CASSEGLQETQYF
>15|TRBV23-1
CASTKKGHPGYEQYF
>14|TRBV28
CASSLKWRDETQYF
>15|TRBV5-5
CASSTRTGDNSPLHF
>15|TRBV7-3
CASSSGQGAKGEQFF
>17|TRBV4-3
CASSQETGTSGYNEQFF
>15|TRBV5-6
CASSWPLAGQYEQYF
>16|TRBV7-2
CASTPDSGRPLDTQYF